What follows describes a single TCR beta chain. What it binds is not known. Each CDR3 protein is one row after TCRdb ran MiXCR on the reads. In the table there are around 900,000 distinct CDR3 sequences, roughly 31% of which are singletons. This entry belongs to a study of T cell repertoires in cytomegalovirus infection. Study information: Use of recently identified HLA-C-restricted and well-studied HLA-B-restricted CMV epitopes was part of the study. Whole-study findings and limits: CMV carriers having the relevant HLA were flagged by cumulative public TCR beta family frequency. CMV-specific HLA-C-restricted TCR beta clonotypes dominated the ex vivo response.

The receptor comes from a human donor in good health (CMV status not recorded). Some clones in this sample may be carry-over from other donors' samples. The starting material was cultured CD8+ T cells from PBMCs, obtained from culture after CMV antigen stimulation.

For the CDR3, the DNA is TGTGCCAGCAGCGTAGAATCTAGGAATGAGCAGTTCTTC. Amino acid sequence: CASSVESRNEQFF. V usage is TRBV9 and J usage is TRBJ2-1, with no clear D. The CDR3 is 13 residues long. Germline-derived CDR1 and CDR2 are SGDLS and YYNGEE. Trimming shortened V by 0 bases and J by 7 bases, and 8 bases separated the two germline ends. The full variable domain, with the rest looked up from reference TRBV9 and TRBJ2-1, is DSGVTQTPKHLITATGQRVTLRCSPRSGDLSVYWYQQSLDQGLQFLIQYYNGEERAKGNILERFSAQQFPDLHSELNLSSLELGDSALYFCASSVESRNEQFFGPGTRLTVL.